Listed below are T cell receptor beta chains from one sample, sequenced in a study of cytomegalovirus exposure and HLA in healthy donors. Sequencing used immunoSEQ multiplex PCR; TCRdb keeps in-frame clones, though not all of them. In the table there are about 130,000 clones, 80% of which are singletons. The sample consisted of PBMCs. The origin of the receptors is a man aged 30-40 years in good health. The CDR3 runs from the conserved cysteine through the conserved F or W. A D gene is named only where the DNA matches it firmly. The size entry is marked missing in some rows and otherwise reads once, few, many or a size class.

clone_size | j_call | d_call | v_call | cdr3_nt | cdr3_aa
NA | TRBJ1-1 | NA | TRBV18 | TGTGCCAGCTCACCGGGGCGAAACACTGAAGCTTTCTTT | CASSPGRNTEAFF
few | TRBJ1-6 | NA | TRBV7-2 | TGTGCCAGCAGCTTAGGTGGAGCCTTTTCGGGTCACTCACCCCTCCACTTT | CASSLGGAFSGHSPLHF
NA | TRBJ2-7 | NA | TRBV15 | TGTGCCACCAGCAGAGATCCGGGTAGAAGGTTCGGGCAGTACTTC | CATSRDPGRRFGQYF
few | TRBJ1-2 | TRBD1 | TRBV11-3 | TGTGCCAGCAGCTCGTATCTAGGGGGCGACTATGGCTACACCTTC | CASSSYLGGDYGYTF
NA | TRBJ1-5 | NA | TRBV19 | TGTGCCAGTAGTACCGGTAGAAGAACGGGATCTTATAGCAATCAGCCCCAGCATTTT | CASSTGRRTGSYSNQPQHF
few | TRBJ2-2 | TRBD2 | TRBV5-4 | TGTGCCAGCAGCCCTAATAGCGGGACCACCGGGGAGCTGTTTTTT | CASSPNSGTTGELFF
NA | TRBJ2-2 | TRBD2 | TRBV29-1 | TGCAGCGCCCTTGGCGGGAGGGACAACACCGGGGAGCTGTTTTTT | CSALGGRDNTGELFF
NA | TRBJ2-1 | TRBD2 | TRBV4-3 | TGCGCCAGCAGCAAACGGACTAGCGGTATCTACAATGAGCAGTTCTTC | CASSKRTSGIYNEQFF
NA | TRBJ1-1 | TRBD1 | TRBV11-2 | TGTGCCAGCAGGGCCGGGACAGGCCTTATGAACACTGAAGCTTTCTTT | CASRAGTGLMNTEAFF
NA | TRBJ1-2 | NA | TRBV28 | TGTGCCAGCAGTTTAGGGCAGGGTGGCTACACCTTC | CASSLGQGGYTF
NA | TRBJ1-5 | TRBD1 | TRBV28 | TGTGCCAGCAGTACTACAGGGGGTGGCAATCAGCCCCAGCATTTT | CASSTTGGGNQPQHF
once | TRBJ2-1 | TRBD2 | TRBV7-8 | TGTGCCAGCAGCTTGGGTGGGAGGGCCGCCAATGAGCAGTTCTTC | CASSLGGRAANEQFF
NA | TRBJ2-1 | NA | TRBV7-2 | TGTGCCAGCAGCTTAGCGAATACCCTCACGGGGGGCTGGGAGCAGTTCTTC | CASSLANTLTGGWEQFF
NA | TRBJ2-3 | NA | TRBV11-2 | TGTGCCAGCAGCTTAGCCGGGAACGTGGCAGATACGCAGTATTTT | CASSLAGNVADTQYF
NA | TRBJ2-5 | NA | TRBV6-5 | TGTGCCAGCAGTCGAGCGGAATTCGAGTACTTC | CASSRAEFEYF
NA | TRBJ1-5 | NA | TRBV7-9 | TGTGCCAGCAGCCTCAGCAGCGGCCCTTATCAGCCCCAGCATTTT | CASSLSSGPYQPQHF
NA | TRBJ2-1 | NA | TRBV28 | TGTGCCAGCATCGGGGGAACAACTGAGCAGTTCTTC | CASIGGTTEQFF
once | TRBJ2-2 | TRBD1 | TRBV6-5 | TGTGCCAGCAGACCTGAGAGGGGGCGAACCGGGGAGCTGTTTTTT | CASRPERGRTGELFF
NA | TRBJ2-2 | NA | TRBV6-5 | TGTGCCAGCAGGTCCCCCATGAACACCGGGGAGCTGTTTTTT | CASRSPMNTGELFF
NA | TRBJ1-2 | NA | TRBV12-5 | TGTGCTAGTGGTTTGGTAATAGGGCGGGGGGCAGAATATGGCTACACCTTC | CASGLVIGRGAEYGYTF
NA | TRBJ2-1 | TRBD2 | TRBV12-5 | TGTGCTAGTGGCGACCACCTAGCGGGAGTCTCAAATGAGCAGTTCTTC | CASGDHLAGVSNEQFF
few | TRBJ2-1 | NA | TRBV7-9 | TGTGCCAGCAGCCCGGGACCTCTAGCGCGGAGGCTCGATGAGCAGTTCTTC | CASSPGPLARRLDEQFF
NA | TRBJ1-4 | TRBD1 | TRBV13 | TGTGCCAGCAGCTTAGTCCGGGACAGGGGTGCAACTAATGAAAAACTGTTTTTT | CASSLVRDRGATNEKLFF
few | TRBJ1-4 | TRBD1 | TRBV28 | TGTGCCAGCAGTCTTCCCGGGACAGGGGATGAAAAACTGTTTTTT | CASSLPGTGDEKLFF
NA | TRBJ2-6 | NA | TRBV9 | TGTGCCAGCAGCGGTGAAGAACCCGGGGGCTCTGGGGCCAACGTCCTGACTTTC | CASSGEEPGGSGANVLTF